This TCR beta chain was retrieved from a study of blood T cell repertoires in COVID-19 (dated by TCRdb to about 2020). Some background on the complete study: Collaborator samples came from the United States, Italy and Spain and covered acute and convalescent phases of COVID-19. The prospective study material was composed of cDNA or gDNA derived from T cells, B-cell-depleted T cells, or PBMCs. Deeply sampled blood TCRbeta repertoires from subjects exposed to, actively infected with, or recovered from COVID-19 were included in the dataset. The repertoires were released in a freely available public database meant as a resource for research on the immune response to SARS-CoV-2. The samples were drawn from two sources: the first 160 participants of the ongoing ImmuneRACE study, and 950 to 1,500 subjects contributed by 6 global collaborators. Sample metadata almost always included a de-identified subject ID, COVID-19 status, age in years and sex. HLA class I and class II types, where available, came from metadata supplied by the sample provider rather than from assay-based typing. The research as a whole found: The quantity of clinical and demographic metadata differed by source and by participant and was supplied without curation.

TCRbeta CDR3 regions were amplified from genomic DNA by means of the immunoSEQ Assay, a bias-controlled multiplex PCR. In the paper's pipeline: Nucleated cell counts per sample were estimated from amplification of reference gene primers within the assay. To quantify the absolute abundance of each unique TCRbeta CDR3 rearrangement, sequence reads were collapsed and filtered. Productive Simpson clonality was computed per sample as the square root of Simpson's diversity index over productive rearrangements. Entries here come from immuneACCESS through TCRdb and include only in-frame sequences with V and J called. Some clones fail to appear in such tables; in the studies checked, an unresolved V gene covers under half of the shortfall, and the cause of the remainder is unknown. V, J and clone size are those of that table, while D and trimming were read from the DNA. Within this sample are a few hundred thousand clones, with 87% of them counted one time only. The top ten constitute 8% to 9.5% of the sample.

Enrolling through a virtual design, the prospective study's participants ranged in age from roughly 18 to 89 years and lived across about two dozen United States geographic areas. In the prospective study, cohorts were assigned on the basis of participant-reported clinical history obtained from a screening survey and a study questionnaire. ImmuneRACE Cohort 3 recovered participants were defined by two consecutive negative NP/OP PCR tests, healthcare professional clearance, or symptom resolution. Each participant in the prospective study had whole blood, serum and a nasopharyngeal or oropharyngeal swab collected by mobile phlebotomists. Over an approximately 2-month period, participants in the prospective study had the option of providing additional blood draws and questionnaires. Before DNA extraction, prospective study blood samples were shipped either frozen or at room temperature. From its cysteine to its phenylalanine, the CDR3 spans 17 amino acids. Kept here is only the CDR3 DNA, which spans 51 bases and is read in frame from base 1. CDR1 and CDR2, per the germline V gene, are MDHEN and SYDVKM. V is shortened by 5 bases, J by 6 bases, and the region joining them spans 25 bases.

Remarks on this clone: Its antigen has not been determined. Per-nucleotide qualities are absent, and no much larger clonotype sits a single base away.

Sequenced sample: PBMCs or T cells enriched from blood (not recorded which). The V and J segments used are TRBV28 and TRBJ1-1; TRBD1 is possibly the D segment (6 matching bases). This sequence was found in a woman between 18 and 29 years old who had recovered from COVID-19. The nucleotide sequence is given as TGTGCCAGCAGTCCCGGGGGGGCCGCCGATCTGGTCTCTGAAGCTTTCTTT. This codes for CASSPGGAADLVSEAFF.